This TCR beta chain stems from a study of blood T cells in healthy people across ages. The germline V gene has CDR1 MGHDK and CDR2 SYGVNS. After removal of 3 bases from V and 5 bases from J, the junction contained 1 base not matched to a gene. The CDR3 loop spans 14 amino acids. Using a J-beta primer mix together with a sample-barcoded 5' primer, a second PCR was run for about 6 to 11 cycles. TCRdb analysed the 5' RACE reads with MiXCR anew, one entry per CDR3 protein. The table lists 500,000 to 550,000 distinct CDR3 sequences, around 24% of them singletons, with around 10% in the top ten. This clonotype was picked up a small number of times. It was approximately 10 milliliters of peripheral blood that were drawn from each donor. Per sample, at least 5 micrograms of total RNA were extracted. These data are also associated with another study on T cells of mothers and their children. That source reports: Sequencing returned over 9 million TCR beta CDR3 reads per mother and about 2.9 million per child. Slightly higher overlap, not significant, was seen in related mother-child pairs than in unrelated pairs.

This chain links TRBV25-1 with TRBJ1-6; 7 nucleotides agree with TRBD1. Sequenced material: blood. The source of this sequence is a boy between 5 and 17 years old in good health. CDR3 amino acids: CASSDRGDNSPLHF. As DNA, the CDR3 is TGTGCCAGCAGTGACAGGGGGGATAATTCACCCCTCCACTTT.